This TCR beta chain is drawn from a study of PD-1 blockade in mismatch repair-deficient tumors. Background on the study: All were previously treated, progressing patients with about 11 mismatch repair-deficient cancer types. Study-wide results and caveats: Tumor-resident clones, often absent from pretreatment blood, expanded after pembrolizumab and then contracted.

Using immunoSEQ multiplex PCR, the repertoire was profiled, and TCRdb retains in-frame clones only, with some absent. The sample comprises about 15,000 clones, 80% to 85% of which are singletons, and 15% to 20% rests with the top ten. Regarding this clone: The target antigen is unknown.

Looked up from germline, CDR1 is MNHNY and CDR2 is SVGAGI (reference sequence). After removal of 7 bases from V and 3 bases from J, the junction contained 1 base not matched to a gene. There are 13 residues in the CDR3. Every patient had mismatch repair deficiency by PCR or immunohistochemistry. This TCR was sampled from an adult with mismatch repair-deficient cancer. Source: PBMCs, taken before pembrolizumab treatment. The rearrangement joins TRBV6-6 to TRBJ2-2; 8 nucleotides agree with TRBD2. The CDR3 nucleotides are TGTGCCAGCAACGGGAGGGACACCGGGGAGCTGTTTTTT. It specifies CASNGRDTGELFF.